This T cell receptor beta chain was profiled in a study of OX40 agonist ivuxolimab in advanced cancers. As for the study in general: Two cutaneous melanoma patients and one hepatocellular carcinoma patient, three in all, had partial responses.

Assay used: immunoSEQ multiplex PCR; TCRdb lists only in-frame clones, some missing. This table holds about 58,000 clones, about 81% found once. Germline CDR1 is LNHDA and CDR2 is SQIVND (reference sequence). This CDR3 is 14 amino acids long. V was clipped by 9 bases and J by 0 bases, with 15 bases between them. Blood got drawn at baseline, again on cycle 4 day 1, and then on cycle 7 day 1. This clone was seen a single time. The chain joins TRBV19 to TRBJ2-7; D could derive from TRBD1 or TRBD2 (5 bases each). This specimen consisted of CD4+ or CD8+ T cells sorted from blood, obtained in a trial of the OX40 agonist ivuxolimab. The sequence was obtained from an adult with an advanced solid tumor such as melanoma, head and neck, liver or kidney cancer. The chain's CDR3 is CASNRDGSSYEQYF. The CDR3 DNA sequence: TGTGCCAGCAACCGGGACGGAAGCTCCTACGAGCAGTACTTC.